This T cell receptor (beta chain) was captured in a study of vaccination and CD4 T cells after COVID-19. Study-level information: Post-COVID sampling occurred a median about 100 days after diagnosis (range 35 to 161).

Cultured CD4+ T cells had their DNA profiled by the Oncomine TCR Beta short-read assay. TCRdb re-called the PCR reads through MiXCR, storing one row per CDR3 protein. The sample records about 19,000 distinct CDR3 sequences, around four fifths being singletons. On this clonotype: What it binds is not known.

Treatment described: approximately nine-day PBMC culture with coronavirus spike peptide pools or control peptides (ViraFEST assay). ViraFEST used peptide pools to expand antigen-specific T cells before TCR sequencing. The CDR3 runs to 17 residues. Trimming took off 3 bases at V and 0 bases at J, with 15 bases between the two ends. Germline values: CDR1 KGHDR, CDR2 SFDVKD. V gene TRBV24-1 combines with J gene TRBJ2-3, with a tentative D call TRBD2 (5 bases). Specimen: CD4+ T cells from blood, cultured in vitro, collected after SARS-CoV-2 vaccination. The TCR sequence derives from a human donor who received a COVID-19 vaccine. CDR3 sequence: CATSDPGDFASTDTQYF. In nucleotides, the CDR3 is TGTGCCACCAGTGATCCCGGGGATTTCGCTAGCACAGATACGCAGTATTTT.